This T cell receptor beta chain was sequenced during a study of OX40 agonist ivuxolimab in advanced cancers. Whole-study context: Age averaged around 60 years (range roughly 20 to 90), and 70% to 85% were male. Study-level results: CD4+ and CD8+ blood T cells expanded clonally by week 6 at 0.1 to 3.0 mg/kg.

A few counts support this clone. Its antigen is currently unknown. TCRdb's copy holds only in-frame clones and misses some; the assay was immunoSEQ multiplex PCR. The sample records some 47,000 clones, 79% being singletons. This sequence was found in an adult with an advanced solid tumor such as melanoma, head and neck, liver or kidney cancer. Source: CD4+ or CD8+ T cells sorted from blood, taken in a trial of the OX40 agonist ivuxolimab.

As DNA, the CDR3 is TGTGCCAGCAGTTACTCGAGGGGGGAGACCCAGTACTTC. The encoded protein is CASSYSRGETQYF. The chain recombines TRBV6-6 with TRBJ2-5, with D perhaps TRBD1 (6 bases). The length of the CDR3 is 13 residues. With 0 bases removed from V and 5 bases from J, the gap between germline ends came to 7 bases. Germline CDR1 reads MNHNY; CDR2 reads SVGAGI (reference sequence).